The present T cell receptor (beta chain) was sequenced within a study of control samples from healthy donors and cancer patients (dated by TCRdb to the early 2020s). Reading from cysteine to phenylalanine, the CDR3 counts 17 amino acids. The read is trimmed to its CDR3 DNA, 51 bases read in frame from base 1. The germline V gene (reference sequence) specifies SGHKS as CDR1 and YYEKEE as CDR2. Unmatched junction bases come to 8, with V trimmed by 0 bases and J by 4 bases. On this clone itself: No antigen is known for it. No per-base quality is available; no much larger clone lies one base away.

Library method: the immunoSEQ multiplex PCR assay. TCRdb retrieved this table from immuneACCESS and kept in-frame rearrangements only. Not all clones are present; in checked studies, unresolved V genes account for under half, and no reason is known for the remainder. The sample has about 130,000 clones on record, almost 95% of them singletons. Approximately 0.58% of the sample is taken by the ten largest. The sequenced sample consisted of PBMCs. The chain uses TRBV5-5 and TRBJ2-2, with 8 bases aligning to TRBD2. The clonotype comes from a man older than 75 with head and neck cancer. In nucleotides, the sequence is TGTGCCAGCAGCTTGGCGGGGGGGGCCGCTAGCACCGGGGAGCTGTTTTTT. Its protein reads: CASSLAGGAASTGELFF.